This T cell receptor beta chain was found in a study of T-cell reconstitution after alpha-beta-depleted transplantation in children. Study results and caveats: T cells produced anew were the main source of T-cell counts and diversity one year after transplant. Day-60 TCRbeta diversity that was high in some patients was derived from surviving recipient T cells and thymic progenitors. As was reported, about two months after transplant, alpha-beta T cells came from several hundred expanded graft clones.

A library of TCRbeta sequences, prepared with unique molecular identifiers, was generated. MiXCR, applied by TCRdb to the PCR reads, yields one record per CDR3 protein. The table includes about 6,700 distinct CDR3 sequences, 16% detected once. By its share, this clonotype is medium-sized. Its antigen is unidentified. The CDR3 spans 14 residues. The ends lost 5 bases at V and 4 bases at J; junction bases unmatched: 7. The source of this sequence is a boy under 10 years old with acute lymphoblastic leukemia, due to receive a stem cell transplant. The input for sequencing was PBMCs, taken before TCRalphabeta/CD19-depleted stem cell transplant. This chain uses TRBV12-3 or TRBV12-4 with TRBJ1-1; 7 nucleotides agree with TRBD1. The CDR3 protein is CASSADRVTTEAFF. The CDR3 region has the DNA TGTGCCAGCAGTGCTGACAGGGTGACCACTGAAGCTTTCTTT.